This T cell receptor beta chain was obtained from a study of neurological immune-mediated disorders (dated by TCRdb to about 2019). Regarding the complete study: The study compared peripheral blood TCR-beta repertoires of HTLV-I-associated myelopathy (HAM/TSP) patients, multiple sclerosis patients and healthy controls using UMI-based sequencing. The approximately 100 TCR-beta libraries included longitudinal samples, technical triplicates and paired sorted CD4+ and CD8+ T-cell subsets alongside PBMC samples. The cohort was made up of about 65 subjects, consisting of 14 HAM/TSP patients, some 35 multiple sclerosis patients and some 20 healthy controls.

cDNA was synthesized by template-switch 5'RACE using a primer carrying a 10-nucleotide random unique molecular identifier by which each TCR transcript was tagged. Each sequencing run produced over 170 million TCR-beta sequences covering 15-18 subjects. The RNeasy kit was used for extraction of total RNA. The KAPA Real-time Library Amplification kit was used to amplify TCR-beta VDJ regions with primers for the TCR constant region and the 5'RACE anchor. Sample indexes and Illumina adaptors were added in a first PCR, and a second PCR then increased library yield. After purification with Ampure beads, the TCR product of roughly 650 bp was size-selected on a 2% E-gel SizeSelection system. Before pooling, library quality was checked on a Bioanalyzer, concentration was measured with Qubit, and libraries were quantified with the Kapa Library Quantification kit. Paired-end 2 x 150 bp sequencing of the libraries was performed on an Illumina HiSeq 2500. To increase sequence diversity, roughly 24-31% phiX was spiked into each library pool. In the paper's pipeline: The UMI-based MiGEC pipeline processed quality-filtered reads and removed over 80% of raw TCR sequences during error correction. VDJ genes were aligned to IMGT germline references, and clonotypes were defined by unique CDR3 amino acid sequence plus V-J genes. Clonal expansion, Shannon diversity, and CDR3 relatedness (CalcPairwiseDistances, ClusterSamples) were evaluated with VDJtools, and phylogenetic trees were built with CLCbio workbench. Expanded clones were defined as having at least 8 unique UMIs, based on coefficient-of-variation modelling across technical triplicates. TCRdb reanalyzed the raw reads on its own, using fastp at Q25 for trimming and MiXCR for clone calling, and kept in-frame beta chains. Each entry is one CDR3 protein sequence, shown with its most common DNA and genes. These V and J calls rely on TCRdb rather than the paper's analysis. This sample lists around 15,000 distinct CDR3 sequences; 8.5% to 10% were detected once. The top ten clones comprise about 40% of the sample.

General findings and caveats noted by the study authors: TCR clonal expansion was highest in HAM/TSP patients and lowest in MS patients, with MS patients falling below even healthy controls. No identical CDR3 amino acid sequences were shared among expanded clones across subjects, suggesting private TCR-beta repertoires in all groups.

Healthy controls were blood bank volunteers in Maryland, USA. For sorted-subset TCR libraries, 1 million sorted CD4+ or CD8+ T cells were used. PBMCs were separated from peripheral blood using Ficoll-Hypaque density gradient centrifugation and then cryopreserved in liquid nitrogen. The study also sequenced paired sorted CD4+ and CD8+ subsets from healthy controls, HAM/TSP patients and MS patients. This clonotype was picked up many times. The antigen this receptor binds is unknown. No much larger clone is present one base from it, and per-base qualities are unavailable. The sequenced material came from CD8+ T cells from blood. The TCR was taken from a man aged 45-60 years in good health.

Here the CDR3 is given as CASSQDRSGIYEQYF. The base sequence is TGCGCCAGCAGCCAAGATCGATCGGGAATATACGAGCAGTACTTC. The chain is assembled from TRBV4-3 and TRBJ2-7; the D segment could be TRBD2, given 5 matching bases. The germline V gene gives CDR1 as LGHNA and CDR2 as YSLEER. The CDR3 runs 15 amino acids, cysteine and phenylalanine included. Only CDR3 DNA is held: 45 bases, read in frame from base 1. V is pared back by 0 bases and J by 4 bases, with 13 bases lying between the germline termini.